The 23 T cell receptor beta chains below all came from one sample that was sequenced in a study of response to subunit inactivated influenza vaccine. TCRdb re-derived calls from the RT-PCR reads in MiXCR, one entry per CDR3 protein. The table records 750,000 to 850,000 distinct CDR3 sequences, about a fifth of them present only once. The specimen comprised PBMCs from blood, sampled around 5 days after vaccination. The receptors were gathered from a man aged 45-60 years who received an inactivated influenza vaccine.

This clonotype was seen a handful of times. Written as DNA, the CDR3 is TGTGCCAGCAGGACCCACAGGGTTGAGCCCCAGCATTTT. Protein product: CASRTHRVEPQHF. The genes are TRBV6-1 and TRBJ1-5, with D possibly being TRBD1 (6 bases). Germline-derived CDR1 and CDR2 are MNHNS and SASEGT. The CDR3 runs 13 residues. V gave up 6 bases and J gave up 8 bases, with 14 bases separating them.

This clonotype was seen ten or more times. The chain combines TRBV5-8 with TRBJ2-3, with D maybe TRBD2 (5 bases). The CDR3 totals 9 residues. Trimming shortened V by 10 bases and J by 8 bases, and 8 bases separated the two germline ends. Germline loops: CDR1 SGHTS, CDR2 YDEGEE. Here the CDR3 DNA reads TGTGCCGCGGGTGGTACGCAGTATTTT. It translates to CAAGGTQYF.

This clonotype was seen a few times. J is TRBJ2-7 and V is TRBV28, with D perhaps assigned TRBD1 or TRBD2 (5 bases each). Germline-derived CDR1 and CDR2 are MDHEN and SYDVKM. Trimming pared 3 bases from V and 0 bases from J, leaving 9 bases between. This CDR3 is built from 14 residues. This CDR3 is CASSFGTRSYEQYF. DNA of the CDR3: TGTGCCAGCAGTTTTGGGACGCGCTCCTACGAGCAGTACTTC.

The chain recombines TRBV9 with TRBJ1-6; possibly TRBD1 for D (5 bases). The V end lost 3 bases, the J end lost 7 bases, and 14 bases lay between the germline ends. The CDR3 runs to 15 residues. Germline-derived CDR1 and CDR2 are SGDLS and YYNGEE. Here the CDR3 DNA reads TGTGCCAGCAGCGCCGCGGGACGAGGGAATTCACCCCTCCACTTT. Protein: CASSAAGRGNSPLHF. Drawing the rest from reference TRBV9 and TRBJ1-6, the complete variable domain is DSGVTQTPKHLITATGQRVTLRCSPRSGDLSVYWYQQSLDQGLQFLIQYYNGEERAKGNILERFSAQQFPDLHSELNLSSLELGDSALYFCASSAAGRGNSPLHFGNGTRLTVT.

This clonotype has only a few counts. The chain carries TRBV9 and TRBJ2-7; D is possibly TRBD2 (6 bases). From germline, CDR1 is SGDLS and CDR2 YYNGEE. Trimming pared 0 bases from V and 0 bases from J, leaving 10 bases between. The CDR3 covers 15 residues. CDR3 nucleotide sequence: TGTGCCAGCAGCGTAGGCGGAGGGGTCTCCTACGAGCAGTACTTC. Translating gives CASSVGGGVSYEQYF.

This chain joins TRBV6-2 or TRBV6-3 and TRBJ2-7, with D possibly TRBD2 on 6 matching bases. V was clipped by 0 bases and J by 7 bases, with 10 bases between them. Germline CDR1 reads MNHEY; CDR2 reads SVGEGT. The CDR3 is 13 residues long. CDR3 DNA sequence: TGTGCCAGCAGTTACTCCTGGGGAGGTGAGCAGTACTTC. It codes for CASSYSWGGEQYF.

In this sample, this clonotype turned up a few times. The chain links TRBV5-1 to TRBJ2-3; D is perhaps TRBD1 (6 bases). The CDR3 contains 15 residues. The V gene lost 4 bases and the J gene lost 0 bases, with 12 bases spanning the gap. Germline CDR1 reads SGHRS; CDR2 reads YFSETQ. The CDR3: CASSLTGKSTDTQYF. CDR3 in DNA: TGCGCCAGCAGCCTGACAGGAAAGAGCACAGATACGCAGTATTTT.

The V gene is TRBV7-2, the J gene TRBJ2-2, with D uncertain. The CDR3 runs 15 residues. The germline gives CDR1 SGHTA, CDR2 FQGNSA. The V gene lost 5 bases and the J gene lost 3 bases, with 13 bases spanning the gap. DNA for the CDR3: TGTGCCAGCAGCCCTACTACTCCGTACACCGGGGAGCTGTTTTTT. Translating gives CASSPTTPYTGELFF.

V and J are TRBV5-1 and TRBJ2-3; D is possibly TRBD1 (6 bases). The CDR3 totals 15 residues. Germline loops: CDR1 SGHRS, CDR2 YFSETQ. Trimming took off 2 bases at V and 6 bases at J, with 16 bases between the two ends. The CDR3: CASSLTGTESDTQYF. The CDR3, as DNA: TGCGCCAGCAGCTTAACAGGGACGGAATCTGATACGCAGTATTTT.

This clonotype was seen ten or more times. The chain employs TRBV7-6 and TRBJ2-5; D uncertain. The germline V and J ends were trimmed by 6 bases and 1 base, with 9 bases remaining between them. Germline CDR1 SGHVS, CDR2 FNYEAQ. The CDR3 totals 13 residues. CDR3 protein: CASSRRFQETQYF. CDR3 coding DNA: TGTGCCAGCAGTCGAAGGTTCCAAGAGACCCAGTACTTC.

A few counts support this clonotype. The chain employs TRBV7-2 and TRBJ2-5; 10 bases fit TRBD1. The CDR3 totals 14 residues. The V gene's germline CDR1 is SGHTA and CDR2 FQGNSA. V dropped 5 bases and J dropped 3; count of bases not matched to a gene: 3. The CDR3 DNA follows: TGTGCCAGCAGCAAGGGACAGGGGAAAGAGACCCAGTACTTC. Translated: CASSKGQGKETQYF.

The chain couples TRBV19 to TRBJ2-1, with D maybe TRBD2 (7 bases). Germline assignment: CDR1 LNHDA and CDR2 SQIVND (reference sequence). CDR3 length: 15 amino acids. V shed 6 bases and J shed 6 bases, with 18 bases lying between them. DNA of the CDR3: TGTGCCAGTAGCCTATGGGGGGGGGCGGGCAATGAGCAGTTCTTC. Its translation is CASSLWGGAGNEQFF.

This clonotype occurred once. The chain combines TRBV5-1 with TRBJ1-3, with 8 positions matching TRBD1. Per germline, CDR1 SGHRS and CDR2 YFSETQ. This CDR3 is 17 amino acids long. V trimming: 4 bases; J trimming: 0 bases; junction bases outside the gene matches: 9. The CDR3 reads CASSPGTGGSSGNTIYF. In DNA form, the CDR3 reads TGCGCCAGCAGCCCAGGGACAGGAGGCAGCTCTGGAAACACCATATATTTT.

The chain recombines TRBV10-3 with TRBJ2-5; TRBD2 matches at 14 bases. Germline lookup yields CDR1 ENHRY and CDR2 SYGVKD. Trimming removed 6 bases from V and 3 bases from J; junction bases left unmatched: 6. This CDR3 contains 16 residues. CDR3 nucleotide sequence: TGTGCCATCAGCCTGGGACTAGCGGGGGTGGAAGAGACCCAGTACTTC. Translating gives CAISLGLAGVEETQYF.

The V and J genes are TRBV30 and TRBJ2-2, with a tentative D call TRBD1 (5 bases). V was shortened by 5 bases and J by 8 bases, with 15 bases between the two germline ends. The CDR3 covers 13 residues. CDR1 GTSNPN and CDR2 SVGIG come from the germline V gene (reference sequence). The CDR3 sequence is CAWQTVQGGELFF. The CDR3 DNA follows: TGTGCCTGGCAGACAGTCCAGGGAGGGGAGCTGTTTTTT. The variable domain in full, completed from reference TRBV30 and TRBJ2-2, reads SQTIHQWPATLVQPVGSPLSLECTVEGTSNPNLYWYRQAAGRGLQLLFYSVGIGQISSEVPQNLSASRPQDRQFILSSKKLLLSDSGFYLCAWQTVQGGELFFGEGSRLTVL.

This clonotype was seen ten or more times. CDR3 in DNA: TGCAGCGTTGACAGGGGGGCTAGGGAACTGTTTTTT. Protein product: CSVDRGARELFF. The rearrangement joins TRBV29-1 to TRBJ1-4; 7 bases align to TRBD1. CDR1 SQVTM and CDR2 ANQGSEA come from the germline V gene. The trim removed 3 bases at V and 12 bases at J, leaving 7 bases unmatched. The CDR3 is made up of 12 amino acids.

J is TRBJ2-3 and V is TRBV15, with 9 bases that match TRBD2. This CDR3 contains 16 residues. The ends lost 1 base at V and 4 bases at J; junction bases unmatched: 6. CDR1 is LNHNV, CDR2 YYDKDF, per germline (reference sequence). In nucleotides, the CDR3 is TGTGCCACCAGCAGAGGGGTAGCGGGGGTAGCAGATACGCAGTATTTT. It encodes CATSRGVAGVADTQYF.

In DNA, the CDR3 is TGCAGTGCTAGTGCGGGGGCCCTCAATCAGCCCCAGCATTTT. Residues: CSASAGALNQPQHF. The V gene is TRBV20-1, the J gene TRBJ1-5; the D gene is possibly TRBD1 (6 bases). V dropped 3 bases and J dropped 3 bases, with 12 bases sitting between them. The CDR3 consists of 14 residues. Germline values: CDR1 DFQATT, CDR2 SNEGSKA (reference sequence).

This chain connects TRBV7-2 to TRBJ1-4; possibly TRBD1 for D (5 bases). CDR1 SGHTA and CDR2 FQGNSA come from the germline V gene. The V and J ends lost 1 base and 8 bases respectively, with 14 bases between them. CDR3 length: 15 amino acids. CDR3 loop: CASSLGSTGGEKLFF. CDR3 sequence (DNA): TGTGCCAGCAGCTTAGGTTCCACAGGTGGGGAAAAACTGTTTTTT. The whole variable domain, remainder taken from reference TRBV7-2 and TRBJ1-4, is GAGVSQSPSNKVTEKGKDVELRCDPISGHTALYWYRQSLGQGLEFLIYFQGNSAPDKSGLPSDRFSAERTGGSVSTLTIQRTQQEDSAVYLCASSLGSTGGEKLFFGSGTQLSVL.

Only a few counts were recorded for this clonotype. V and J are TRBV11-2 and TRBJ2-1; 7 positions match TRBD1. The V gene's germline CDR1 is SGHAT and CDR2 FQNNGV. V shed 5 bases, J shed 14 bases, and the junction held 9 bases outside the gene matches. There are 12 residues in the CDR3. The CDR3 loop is CASSQSEGTEFF. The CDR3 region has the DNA TGTGCCAGCAGCCAATCAGAAGGGACAGAGTTCTTC.

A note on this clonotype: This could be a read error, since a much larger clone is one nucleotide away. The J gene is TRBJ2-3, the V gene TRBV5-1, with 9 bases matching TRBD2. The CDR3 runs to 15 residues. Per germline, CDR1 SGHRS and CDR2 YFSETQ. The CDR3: CVSRWPSGETDTQYF. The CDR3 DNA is TGCGTCAGCAGGTGGCCTAGCGGGGAGACAGATACGCAGTATTTT.

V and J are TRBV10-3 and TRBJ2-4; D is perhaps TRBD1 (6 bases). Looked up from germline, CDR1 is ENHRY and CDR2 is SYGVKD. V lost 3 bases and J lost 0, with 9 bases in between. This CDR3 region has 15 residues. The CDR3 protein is CAISDDRLAKNIQYF. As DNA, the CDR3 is TGTGCCATCAGTGATGACAGGCTAGCCAAAAACATTCAGTACTTC.

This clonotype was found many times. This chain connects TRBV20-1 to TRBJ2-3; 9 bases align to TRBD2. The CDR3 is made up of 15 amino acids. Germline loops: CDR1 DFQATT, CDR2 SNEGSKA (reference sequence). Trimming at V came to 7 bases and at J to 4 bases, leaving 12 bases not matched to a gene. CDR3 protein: CSGFAGLAGPDTQYF. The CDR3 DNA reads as TGCAGTGGGTTTGCGGGGCTAGCGGGGCCAGATACGCAGTATTTT.